These 10 T cell receptor beta chains originate from one sample sequenced in a study of CD8+ T cells in alopecia areata. The authors extracted RNA and reverse transcribed it into cDNA as the sequencing template. The protocol was immunoSEQ multiplex PCR, while the TCRdb copy is restricted to in-frame clones and leaves out a portion. This table holds roughly 200,000 clones, around 58% found once. Treatment of the sample: oral pan-JAK inhibitor, 5-10 mg twice daily. Sequenced material: CD8+ T cells sorted from blood, taken at week 24, from a patient treated with tofacitinib. The receptor set was obtained from a human donor with alopecia areata.

A few counts support this clone. This chain connects TRBV6-1 to TRBJ1-1; 8 bases are shared with TRBD1. This CDR3 has 15 amino acids. Losses at the gene ends were 6 bases for V and 6 bases for J; bases not matched to a gene: 12. The V gene's germline CDR1 is MNHNS and CDR2 SASEGT. The CDR3 DNA reads TGTGCCAGCAGCCGGGGGACAGGCGAGTGGTCTGAAGCTTTCTTT. Residues: CASSRGTGEWSEAFF.

The rearrangement joins TRBV7-9 to TRBJ2-7; 7 nucleotides line up with TRBD1. The CDR3 runs 13 residues. CDR1 and CDR2 (germline): SEHNR, FQNEAQ (reference sequence). With 5 bases clipped from V and 0 bases from J, the junction kept 1 base outside the gene matches. In DNA form, the CDR3 reads TGTGCCAGCAGCCGGGACAGCTCCTACGAGCAGTACTTC. Translating it yields CASSRDSSYEQYF.

This clone has a single count. The chain has TRBV7-8 and TRBJ1-1; D is unresolved. The V and J ends lost 1 base and 5 bases respectively, with 5 bases between them. The germline CDR1 and CDR2 sequences are SGHVS and FQNEAQ. The CDR3 spans 12 residues. The CDR3 here is CASSLDVTEAFF. The CDR3 nucleotides read TGTGCCAGCAGCTTAGATGTAACTGAAGCTTTCTTT.

This chain links TRBV30 with TRBJ1-1; D unclear. Germline V gene data show CDR1 as GTSNPN and CDR2 as SVGIG (reference sequence). The CDR3 has 12 residues. V lost 2 bases to trimming and J lost 7 bases, with 11 bases between them. As DNA, the CDR3 is TGTGCCTGGAGTCGATCGCTACTTGAAGCTTTCTTT. It yields the protein CAWSRSLLEAFF.

CDR3 coding DNA: TGCAGCGTTGACCCAACTGGAGATACGCAGTATTTT. It codes for CSVDPTGDTQYF. This chain joins TRBV29-1 and TRBJ2-3, with D unresolved. Per the germline V gene, CDR1 is SQVTM and CDR2 is ANQGSEA. V was pared by 3 bases and J by 5 bases, with 9 bases between. The CDR3 has 12 amino acids.

The V gene is TRBV5-6, the J gene TRBJ2-4; 9 bases line up with TRBD1. Losses at the gene ends were 2 bases for V and 9 bases for J; bases not matched to a gene: 9. Germline CDR1 reads SGHDT; CDR2 reads YYEEEE. There are 15 residues in the CDR3. CDR3 sequence reads: CASSFLGQGSVIQYF. The DNA for the CDR3 is TGTGCCAGCAGCTTTCTGGGACAGGGTTCCGTCATTCAGTACTTC.

A note on this clone: Other nucleotide sequences in the sample specify the same CDR3. This sequence joins TRBV4-1 and TRBJ2-1, with D unclear. The CDR3 length is 13 residues. Germline loops: CDR1 MGHRA, CDR2 YSYEKL. V gave up 5 bases and J gave up 6 bases, with 11 bases separating them. CDR3 in DNA: TGCGCCAGCAGCTCTAGAGACCGCAATGAGCAGTTCTTC. Translation gives CASSSRDRNEQFF.

The J gene is TRBJ1-5, the V gene TRBV6-1, with D possibly TRBD1 on 6 matching bases. Germline CDR1 reads MNHNS; CDR2 reads SASEGT. The V end lost 3 bases, the J end lost 2 bases, and 8 bases lay between the germline ends. This CDR3 spans 14 amino acids. In nucleotides, the CDR3 is TGTGCCAGCAGTGAGGGGGGCCGCAATCAGCCCCAGCATTTT. It translates to CASSEGGRNQPQHF.

The chain links TRBV4-1 to TRBJ2-4; D is undetermined. This CDR3 spans 11 amino acids. Trimming left V 1 base short and J 15 bases short, with 10 bases between. CDR1 is MGHRA and CDR2 is YSYEKL in the germline V gene. In DNA form, the CDR3 reads TGCGCCAGCAGCCAAGGCAGGAGATCGTACTTC. It encodes CASSQGRRSYF.

This clone has just a few counts. The J gene is TRBJ2-3, the V gene TRBV11-3; no clear D. CDR1 and CDR2 (germline): SGHNT, YENEEA. The CDR3 has 14 residues. V gave up 1 base and J gave up 6 bases, with 11 bases separating them. The chain's CDR3 is CASSLVGKEDTQYF. In DNA, the CDR3 is TGTGCCAGCAGCTTAGTGGGGAAAGAGGATACGCAGTATTTT.